The 17 T cell receptor beta chains presented below share a single source sample, sequenced in a study of T cells after posttransplantation cyclophosphamide. Clones were read by immunoSEQ multiplex PCR, and TCRdb kept only the in-frame ones, dropping some. Observed are about 38,000 clones, no singletons, with the top ten taking around 2.5%. Material: PBMCs. Receptors originate from a man aged 45 to 65 in good health, CMV-negative, and a related stem cell transplant donor.

In this sample, this clone turned up a few times. CDR3 sequence (DNA): TGTGCCAGCAGGACAGGGCCTGGAGGGGGCTACACCTTC. This translates into CASRTGPGGGYTF. The V and J genes are TRBV6-5 and TRBJ1-2; 7 nucleotides match TRBD1. Germline-derived CDR1 and CDR2 are MNHEY and SVGAGI. The trim removed 6 bases at V and 8 bases at J, leaving 9 bases unmatched. The CDR3 covers 13 residues.

This clone showed up many times. The CDR3 reads CASSPRLAGTYEQYF. Written as DNA, the CDR3 is TGTGCCAGCAGCCCTCGACTAGCGGGGACCTACGAGCAGTACTTC. The V gene is TRBV7-8, the J gene TRBJ2-7; 11 bases map to TRBD2. J gave up 2 bases and V 5 bases, and 5 bases lay outside the gene matches. Germline loops: CDR1 SGHVS, CDR2 FQNEAQ. The length of the CDR3 is 15 residues.

The chain carries TRBV5-1 and TRBJ1-2, with 7 nucleotides matching TRBD1. The CDR3 consists of 13 residues. Trimming at V came to 1 base and at J to 4 bases, leaving 1 base not matched to a gene. The germline CDR1 and CDR2 sequences are SGHRS and YFSETQ. CDR3 DNA sequence: TGCGCCAGCAGCTTGCCAGGGGGCTATGGCTACACCTTC. Protein: CASSLPGGYGYTF.

This clone was counted at least ten times. The chain joins TRBV6-1 to TRBJ1-1; the match to TRBD1 covers 8 bases. Germline V gives CDR1 MNHNS, CDR2 SASEGT. There are 13 residues in the CDR3. V shed 6 bases, J shed 4 bases, and the junction held 4 bases outside the gene matches. CDR3 in DNA: TGTGCCAGCAGGGCGACAGGGGCCACTGAAGCTTTCTTT. It specifies CASRATGATEAFF.

The V and J genes are TRBV7-2 and TRBJ2-3; no reliable D call. V lost 1 base and J 1 base, leaving 12 bases between the germline ends. Germline CDR1 reads SGHTA; CDR2 reads FQGNSA. There are 16 residues in the CDR3. The CDR3 spells CASSLESVQGTDTQYF. The CDR3 DNA follows: TGTGCCAGCAGCTTAGAATCGGTCCAGGGCACAGATACGCAGTATTTT.

This clone was seen ten or more times. V is TRBV7-2 and J is TRBJ1-1; 7 nucleotides align to TRBD1. Per the germline V gene, CDR1 is SGHTA and CDR2 is FQGNSA. With 2 bases clipped from V and 4 bases from J, the junction kept 4 bases outside the gene matches. This CDR3 spans 14 amino acids. CDR3 nucleotides: TGTGCCAGCAGCTTAATCCGACAGGGCACTGAAGCTTTCTTT. Amino acid sequence: CASSLIRQGTEAFF.

This clone showed up many times. This rearrangement joins TRBV5-5 to TRBJ2-5; 8 bases align to TRBD1. In germline, CDR1 is SGHKS, CDR2 YYEKEE (reference sequence). This CDR3 comprises 16 residues. Germline trimming cut 1 base from V and 2 bases from J; bases unmatched to any gene: 7. Here the CDR3 DNA reads TGTGCCAGCAGCTTGACAGGGGGTCTCCTTCAAGAGACCCAGTACTTC. Amino acid sequence: CASSLTGGLLQETQYF. The variable domain in full, completed from reference TRBV5-5 and TRBJ2-5, reads DAGVTQSPTHLIKTRGQQVTLRCSPISGHKSVSWYQQVLGQGPQFIFQYYEKEERGRGNFPDRFSARQFPNYSSELNVNALLLGDSALYLCASSLTGGLLQETQYFGPGTRLLVL.

This clone was detected ten times or more. V is TRBV11-2 and J is TRBJ1-5; 7 nucleotides line up with TRBD1. The ends lost 5 bases at V and 3 bases at J; junction bases unmatched: 4. The CDR3 extends over 14 amino acids. Looked up from germline, CDR1 is SGHAT and CDR2 is FQNNGV. CDR3 protein: CASSPGQANQPQHF. The DNA of the CDR3 is TGTGCCAGCAGCCCCGGACAGGCCAATCAGCCCCAGCATTTT.

At least ten counts were recorded for this clone. The CDR3 DNA follows: TGTGCCACCCTATCAGTGACATGGTCTGAAGCTTTCTTT. Translation gives CATLSVTWSEAFF. This chain uses TRBV19 with TRBJ1-1; D ambiguous. V was trimmed by 10 bases and J by 6 bases, leaving 18 bases between them. This CDR3 contains 13 residues. Germline V gene data show CDR1 as LNHDA and CDR2 as SQIVND (reference sequence). The full variable domain, with the rest looked up from reference TRBV19 and TRBJ1-1, is DGGITQSPKYLFRKEGQNVTLSCEQNLNHDAMYWYRQDPGQGLRLIYYSQIVNDFQKGDIAEGYSVSREKKESFPLTVTSAQKNPTAFYLCATLSVTWSEAFFGQGTRLTVV.

This clone was recorded many times. V usage is TRBV6-1 and J usage is TRBJ1-1; 8 bases map to TRBD1. Trimming took 7 bases from V and 5 from J; bases not matched to a gene: 9. The CDR3 totals 14 residues. Germline V CDR1 and CDR2: MNHNS, SASEGT. In DNA form, the CDR3 reads TGTGCCAGCACCCCGGACAGGGAGAAGACTGAAGCTTTCTTT. It translates to CASTPDREKTEAFF.

This clone was observed many times. The chain couples TRBV18 to TRBJ1-3; D unclear. This CDR3 is 16 amino acids long. Germline CDR1 reads KGHSH; CDR2 reads LQKENI. Trimming removed 4 bases at V and 3 bases at J, with 16 bases between. For the CDR3, the DNA is TGTGCCAGCTCACTGAATCCGCGAGAGGTTGGAAACACCATATATTTT. It translates to CASSLNPREVGNTIYF.

This clone has a count of ten or more. The chain couples TRBV5-5 to TRBJ1-1; 7 bases align to TRBD1. CDR3 size: 19 residues. Trimming took 0 bases from V and 0 from J; bases not matched to a gene: 14. Looked up from germline, CDR1 is SGHKS and CDR2 is YYEKEE (reference sequence). The CDR3 spells CASSLVGIGTETMNTEAFF. CDR3 nucleotides: TGTGCCAGCAGCTTGGTGGGAATCGGGACAGAGACCATGAACACTGAAGCTTTCTTT.

This clone appeared many times. The rearrangement links TRBV18 to TRBJ2-5; the match to TRBD1 covers 8 bases. The length of the CDR3 is 13 residues. Germline CDR1 reads KGHSH; CDR2 reads LQKENI. Unmatched junction bases numbered 5, after V lost 4 bases and J lost 7 bases. CDR3 nucleotides: TGTGCCAGCTCACTAAGGACAGGGAGGACCCAGTACTTC. Amino acids: CASSLRTGRTQYF.

This clone has more than one count but fewer than ten. V and J are TRBV5-4 and TRBJ2-5; 12 bases fit TRBD1. The tail of the sequence fits TRBJ2-7 better, so the J call may be wrong. CDR1 is SGHNT, CDR2 YYREEE, per germline (reference sequence). The length of the CDR3 is 14 residues. The CDR3 region is CASSGTGGSYEQYF. CDR3 nucleotides: TGTGCCAGCAGCGGGACAGGGGGCTCTTACGAGCAGTACTTC.

In its sample, this clone was seen many times. The V call is TRBV27, the J call TRBJ1-3, with 8 bases fitting TRBD1. CDR3 length: 13 amino acids. J gave up 8 bases and V 4 bases, and 4 bases lay outside the gene matches. CDR1 and CDR2 from the germline V gene are MNHEY and SMNVEV (reference sequence). CDR3 sequence (DNA): TGTGCCAGCAGTTATAACAGGGGGGACACCATATATTTT. It yields the protein CASSYNRGDTIYF.

This clone was recorded many times. This chain uses TRBV15 with TRBJ1-5; D unresolved. The germline CDR1 and CDR2 sequences are LNHNV and YYDKDF (reference sequence). This CDR3 has 13 residues. Trimming shortened V by 3 bases and J by 4 bases, and 7 bases separated the two germline ends. The DNA for the CDR3 is TGTGCCACCAGCAGGGAGGGAAATCAGCCCCAGCATTTT. Residues: CATSREGNQPQHF.

The chain is built from TRBV7-9 and TRBJ2-3; TRBD2 matches 11 bases. Trimming cost V 5 bases and J 0 bases; bases outside gene matches: 7. The CDR3 has 17 residues. The V gene's germline CDR1 is SEHNR and CDR2 FQNEAQ (reference sequence). The CDR3 reads CASSDLAGGASTDTQYF. In nucleotides, the CDR3 is TGTGCCAGCAGCGACCTAGCGGGGGGCGCTAGCACAGATACGCAGTATTTT.